These 25 T cell receptor beta chains were sequenced from one sample in a study of shared clonotypes between healthy human individuals. Some clones are missing from TCRdb's copy, which holds only in-frame ones; the method was immunoSEQ multiplex PCR. This repertoire shows some 2,000,000 clones, 90% to 96% found once; its top ten account for roughly 0.13%. The sample consisted of naive CD4+ T cells sorted from blood. Subset defined: CD45RA+ positively selected. The origin of the receptors is a young man in good health.

The chain is built from TRBV7-2 and TRBJ2-7; D gene uncertain. CDR3 length: 13 amino acids. Trimming took off 3 bases at V and 5 bases at J, with 11 bases between the two ends. CDR1 and CDR2 from the germline V gene are SGHTA and FQGNSA. This CDR3 reads CASSFKPPHEQYF. The DNA for the CDR3 is TGTGCCAGCAGCTTCAAACCCCCCCACGAGCAGTACTTC.

The chain links TRBV5-1 to TRBJ1-1; 9 bases match TRBD1. Germline CDR1 is SGHRS and CDR2 is YFSETQ. This CDR3 is 17 amino acids long. Trimming cost V 4 bases and J 3 bases; bases outside gene matches: 13. This CDR3 reads CASSPGGTGKVDTEAFF. In DNA form, the CDR3 reads TGCGCCAGCAGCCCGGGAGGGACAGGGAAGGTGGACACTGAAGCTTTCTTT.

CDR3: CASSLSPGTTEAFF. CDR3 sequence (DNA): TGCGCCAGCAGCTTGTCGCCCGGGACCACTGAAGCTTTCTTT. The V gene is TRBV5-1, the J gene TRBJ1-1, with D maybe TRBD1 (5 bases). This CDR3 has 14 amino acids. Trimming cost V 1 base and J 4 bases, with 11 bases left between them. Germline V lookup: CDR1 SGHRS, CDR2 YFSETQ.

The chain joins TRBV10-3 to TRBJ2-7, with D unresolved. Germline CDR1 and CDR2: ENHRY and SYGVKD. V was shortened by 6 bases and J by 0 bases, with 6 bases between the two germline ends. The CDR3 is 12 amino acids. The CDR3 is CAISGYSYEQYF. The CDR3 coding sequence is TGTGCCATCAGCGGCTACTCCTACGAGCAGTACTTC.

This chain joins TRBV5-1 and TRBJ2-2; D assignment may be TRBD1 or TRBD2 (6 bases each). This CDR3 is 14 amino acids long. Germline V gives CDR1 SGHRS, CDR2 YFSETQ. With 8 bases removed from V and 5 bases from J, the gap between germline ends came to 16 bases. The CDR3 here is CASSRGGTTGELFF. Written as DNA, the CDR3 is TGCGCCAGTTCGAGAGGAGGGACAACCGGGGAGCTGTTTTTT. Filled out from reference TRBV5-1 and TRBJ2-2, the complete variable domain reads KAGVTQTPRYLIKTRGQQVTLSCSPISGHRSVSWYQQTPGQGLQFLFEYFSETQRNKGNFPGRFSGRQFSNSRSEMNVSTLELGDSALYLCASSRGGTTGELFFGEGSRLTVL.

The chain links TRBV7-2 to TRBJ1-1; D not certain. The CDR3 spans 12 residues. V was cut by 5 bases and J by 10 bases, with 14 bases left in between. The V gene's germline CDR1 is SGHTA and CDR2 FQGNSA. CDR3 in DNA: TGTGCCAGCAGCCTTTTGGAAACCGGAGCTTTCTTT. It encodes CASSLLETGAFF. Combining the CDR3 with reference TRBV7-2 and TRBJ1-1 gives the whole variable domain GAGVSQSPSNKVTEKGKDVELRCDPISGHTALYWYRQSLGQGLEFLIYFQGNSAPDKSGLPSDRFSAERTGGSVSTLTIQRTQQEDSAVYLCASSLLETGAFFGQGTRLTVV.

This chain connects TRBV28 to TRBJ1-2, with a tentative D call TRBD1 (6 bases). The ends were cut back, 7 bases at V and 3 bases at J, with 18 bases in the middle. Germline CDR1 and CDR2: MDHEN and SYDVKM. This CDR3 spans 15 amino acids. As DNA, the CDR3 is TGTGCCAGCACCATCCTTGTCGGGGGCGACTATGGCTACACCTTC. Protein sequence: CASTILVGGDYGYTF.

J is TRBJ2-2 and V is TRBV30; a possible D gene is TRBD1 (5 bases). The CDR3 loop spans 14 amino acids. V gave up 1 base and J gave up 2 bases, with 8 bases separating them. Germline CDR1 reads GTSNPN; CDR2 reads SVGIG (reference sequence). CDR3 DNA: TGTGCCTGGAGTGCCGGACAAAACACCGGGGAGCTGTTTTTT. Translated: CAWSAGQNTGELFF.

The J gene is TRBJ1-1, the V gene TRBV5-4; 12 bases align to TRBD1. The CDR3 has 15 residues. The V segment lost 4 bases and the J segment 7 bases; nucleotides outside the gene matches: 8. Germline CDR1 reads SGHNT; CDR2 reads YYREEE (reference sequence). CDR3 residues: CASSPPGQGAGEAFF. Here the CDR3 DNA reads TGTGCCAGCAGCCCGCCGGGACAGGGGGCGGGTGAAGCTTTCTTT.

J is TRBJ1-1 and V is TRBV28; the match to TRBD1 covers 10 bases. This CDR3 contains 16 residues. Germline assignment: CDR1 MDHEN and CDR2 SYDVKM. V gave up 1 base and J gave up 6 bases; unmatched junction bases: 8. Here the CDR3 reads CASSLSSGTGVSEAFF. The CDR3 coding sequence is TGTGCCAGCAGTTTATCAAGTGGGACAGGGGTTTCTGAAGCTTTCTTT.

This chain uses TRBV6-6 with TRBJ2-7, with D tentatively TRBD1 (5 bases). Germline lookup yields CDR1 MNHNY and CDR2 SVGAGI (reference sequence). V dropped 4 bases and J dropped 2 bases, with 9 bases sitting between them. This CDR3 is built from 13 residues. CDR3 protein: CASSSTAPYEQYF. Here the CDR3 DNA reads TGTGCCAGCAGTTCGACAGCTCCCTACGAGCAGTACTTC.

V and J are TRBV6-1 and TRBJ2-7; either TRBD1 or TRBD2 may supply D (6 bases each). The CDR3 is 14 amino acids. The germline V gene encodes CDR1 MNHNS and CDR2 SASEGT. The V end lost 0 bases, the J end lost 13 bases, and 19 bases lay between the germline ends. CDR3 sequence (DNA): TGTGCCAGCAGTGAAGCCCAACAGGGACTGGCCCTCTACTTC. Protein product: CASSEAQQGLALYF.

The rearrangement uses TRBV11-2 and TRBJ2-2, with a tentative D call TRBD2 (6 bases). The CDR3 is made up of 14 amino acids. Trimming left V 7 bases short and J 6 bases short, with 15 bases between. Looked up from germline, CDR1 is SGHAT and CDR2 is FQNNGV. The CDR3 region is CASKTTSLPGELFF. The CDR3 nucleotides are TGTGCCAGCAAGACTACTAGCCTCCCCGGGGAGCTGTTTTTT.

Note on this clone: This specimen includes other DNA sequences encoding the same CDR3. The genes are TRBV5-1 and TRBJ2-5, with TRBD2 as a possible D gene (6 bases). Germline V gene lookup returns CDR1 SGHRS and CDR2 YFSETQ. V lost 0 bases and J 4 bases, leaving 13 bases between the germline ends. The CDR3 has 15 residues. CDR3 region: CASSLAGGGGETQYF. CDR3 sequence (DNA): TGCGCCAGCAGCTTGGCCGGGGGTGGCGGAGAGACCCAGTACTTC.

V usage is TRBV4-2 and J usage is TRBJ1-1; D possibly corresponds to TRBD1 (5 bases). Germline assignment: CDR1 LGHNA and CDR2 YNFKEQ. There are 13 residues in the CDR3. The ends were cut back, 3 bases at V and 11 bases at J, with 16 bases in the middle. CDR3 sequence reads: CASSQAPGRWAFF. Here the CDR3 DNA reads TGTGCCAGCAGCCAGGCTCCGGGACGCTGGGCTTTCTTT.

The rearrangement uses TRBV6-1 and TRBJ2-3, with D possibly matching TRBD1 (6 bases). Germline CDR1 MNHNS, CDR2 SASEGT. This CDR3 spans 15 amino acids. V dropped 2 bases and J dropped 6 bases, with 15 bases sitting between them. CDR3 residues: CASSEKGHTTDTQYF. As DNA, the CDR3 is TGTGCCAGCAGTGAAAAGGGACACACGACCGATACGCAGTATTTT.

This chain joins TRBV7-9 and TRBJ2-7; D unclear. The CDR3 extends over 14 amino acids. V lost 2 bases and J lost 2, with 10 bases in between. Per the germline V gene, CDR1 is SEHNR and CDR2 is FQNEAQ (reference sequence). The CDR3 nucleotides read TGTGCCAGCAGCTTATTCACGGTTCCCTACGAGCAGTACTTC. As protein: CASSLFTVPYEQYF.

The chain carries TRBV5-6 and TRBJ1-6; perhaps TRBD1 as D (6 bases). CDR3 length: 17 amino acids. Germline assignment: CDR1 SGHDT and CDR2 YYEEEE. V lost 4 bases and J lost 0, with 14 bases in between. CDR3 in DNA: TGTGCCAGCAGCCCCGATACAGGGAGCTCCTATAATTCACCCCTCCACTTT. This sequence encodes CASSPDTGSSYNSPLHF.

V gene TRBV5-1 combines with J gene TRBJ2-2; either TRBD1 or TRBD2 may supply D (5 bases each). The V end was cut by 0 bases, the J end by 7 bases, with 10 bases between. The CDR3 totals 14 residues. Germline CDR1 is SGHRS and CDR2 is YFSETQ. The CDR3 is CASSLGRGVGELFF. CDR3 bases: TGCGCCAGCAGCTTGGGGCGAGGGGTCGGGGAGCTGTTTTTT.

The chain is built from TRBV7-8 and TRBJ2-7; TRBD1 agrees at 9 bases. Trimming at V came to 5 bases and at J to 3 bases, leaving 8 bases not matched to a gene. Germline CDR1 SGHVS, CDR2 FQNEAQ. The CDR3 extends over 15 amino acids. As DNA, the CDR3 is TGTGCCAGCAGCCTGTGGGACAGGGTCGTCTACGAGCAGTACTTC. Protein: CASSLWDRVVYEQYF.

J is TRBJ2-1 and V is TRBV5-1, with 11 bases matching TRBD2. Germline CDR1 SGHRS, CDR2 YFSETQ. This CDR3 has 16 residues. Unmatched junction bases numbered 8, after V lost 7 bases and J lost 2 bases. As DNA, the CDR3 is TGCGCCAGCGGAACGACTAGCGGGACGACCTACAATGAGCAGTTCTTC. It codes for CASGTTSGTTYNEQFF.

The chain carries TRBV30 and TRBJ1-6, with 7 bases matching TRBD1. Germline assignment: CDR1 GTSNPN and CDR2 SVGIG (reference sequence). The CDR3 is made up of 15 amino acids. Trimming took 1 base from V and 6 from J; bases not matched to a gene: 6. CDR3 bases: TGTGCCTGGAGTGGCTCGACAGGGCGTAATTCACCCCTCCACTTT. Translated, it gives CAWSGSTGRNSPLHF.

V is TRBV21-1 and J is TRBJ1-2; the table's TRBD1 call for D was not verified on the DNA. TRBV21-1 constitutes a pseudogene. This CDR3 comprises 16 residues. CDR3 region: CASSRGRTEANYGYTF. The CDR3 DNA sequence: TGTGCCAGCAGCAGGGGAAGGACAGAGGCTAACTATGGCTACACCTTC.

The CDR3 reads CASSSQPGQSEAFF. Here the CDR3 DNA reads TGTGCCAGCAGCTCACAACCGGGACAGTCTGAAGCTTTCTTT. V is TRBV7-2 and J is TRBJ1-1; 7 bases fit TRBD1. This CDR3 region has 14 residues. Trimming removed 4 bases from V and 6 bases from J; junction bases left unmatched: 8. From germline, CDR1 is SGHTA and CDR2 FQGNSA. Filled out from reference TRBV7-2 and TRBJ1-1, the complete variable domain reads GAGVSQSPSNKVTEKGKDVELRCDPISGHTALYWYRQSLGQGLEFLIYFQGNSAPDKSGLPSDRFSAERTGGSVSTLTIQRTQQEDSAVYLCASSSQPGQSEAFFGQGTRLTVV.

The chain has TRBV2 and TRBJ1-6, with D hard to call. CDR1 and CDR2 from the germline V gene are SNHLY and FYNNEI. CDR3 length: 15 amino acids. With 4 bases removed from V and 4 bases from J, the gap between germline ends came to 11 bases. As DNA, the CDR3 is TGTGCCAGCAGTGTAGATTCTGGGTATAATTCACCCCTCCACTTT. Protein: CASSVDSGYNSPLHF.